Listed below are T cell receptor beta chains from one sample, sequenced in a study of blood T cell repertoires in COVID-19. Data came from immunoSEQ multiplex PCR; TCRdb stores just in-frame clones and leaves some out. The sample lists about 130,000 clones; roughly four fifths were seen once. Sequenced sample: peripheral blood. The receptors come from a woman aged 60 to 75 with acute or convalescent COVID-19. Both conserved end residues are part of each CDR3. The D gene is left open where the match is weak. Rows may omit the clone size; those that give it use once, few, many or a size class.

TRBD2 | TRBJ2-3 | . | TRBV11-2 | TGTGCCAGCAGCTTAGGGACTAGCGGGGGCGTGGATACGCAGTATTTT | CASSLGTSGGVDTQYF
TRBD2 | TRBJ2-5 | . | TRBV7-9 | TGTGCCAGCCTCAAACGCGGGGGGGGCGAGACCCAGTACTTC | CASLKRGGGETQYF
. | TRBJ1-2 | . | TRBV19 | TGTGCCAGTAGTATCAGGCAGAACTATGGCTACACCTTC | CASSIRQNYGYTF
TRBD1 | TRBJ1-6 | . | TRBV9 | TGTGCCAGCAGCGCATGGCCAGGGGGAGGTAATTCACCCCTCCACTTT | CASSAWPGGGNSPLHF
TRBD1 | TRBJ1-1 | . | TRBV19 | TGTGCCAGTAGTCCGGACAGGGGGCTGTACACTGAAGCTTTCTTT | CASSPDRGLYTEAFF
. | TRBJ1-2 | . | TRBV5-6 | TGTGCCAGCAGCCGACAGGACTATGGCTACACCTTC | CASSRQDYGYTF
. | TRBJ1-5 | once | TRBV6-5 | TGTGCCAGCAGTTACTCCAGGGTGGACCAGCCCCAGCATTTT | CASSYSRVDQPQHF
. | TRBJ1-2 | . | TRBV19 | TGTGCCAGTAAGGAGTCCTTCTATGGCTACACCTTC | CASKESFYGYTF
TRBD1 | TRBJ1-2 | . | TRBV29-1 | TGCAGCGTTGAGCCGGGGAACAGGGGACTTTCTAACTATGGCTACACCTTC | CSVEPGNRGLSNYGYTF
. | TRBJ2-7 | few | TRBV18 | TGTGCCAGCTCCCCAAATGGGGGGGCGTACGAGCAGTACTTC | CASSPNGGAYEQYF
. | TRBJ1-5 | . | TRBV4-1 | TGCGCCAGCAGCCGGATAAGGGGTCAGCCCCAGCATTTT | CASSRIRGQPQHF
TRBD1 | TRBJ2-1 | . | TRBV3-1/TRBV3-2 | TGTGCCAGCAGCCAAGCCGACCCGGGACAGGGAAAGGGTGAGCAGTTCTTC | CASSQADPGQGKGEQFF
. | TRBJ1-1 | . | TRBV7-9 | TGTGCCAGCAGCTTAGGGTCGGTGAACACTGAAGCTTTCTTT | CASSLGSVNTEAFF
TRBD2 | TRBJ2-1 | . | TRBV2 | TGTGCCACCACGACTAGCGGGGGAGTGGGTGAGCAGTTCTTC | CATTTSGGVGEQFF
. | TRBJ2-5 | . | TRBV4-2 | TGTGCCAGCAGTGGCACCGGGAGTCTCCAAGAGACCCAGTACTTC | CASSGTGSLQETQYF
TRBD1 | TRBJ1-6 | . | TRBV6-5 | TGTACCAGCAGTCGGGACAGGGAAGGCTCACCCCTCCACTTT | CTSSRDREGSPLHF
. | TRBJ1-4 | . | TRBV7-8 | TGTGCCAGCAGCTTACCGGGAACTGGTACTGAAAAACTGTTTTTT | CASSLPGTGTEKLFF
. | TRBJ1-3 | . | TRBV6-5 | TGTGCCAGCAGCCGGGGAGGGCGAGGAAACACCATATATTTT | CASSRGGRGNTIYF
TRBD1 | TRBJ1-4 | few | TRBV6-5 | TGTGCCAGCAACTGGGACAGGGATGGCGAAAAACTGTTTTTT | CASNWDRDGEKLFF
. | TRBJ1-6 | . | TRBV7-3 | TGTGCCAGCAGCGTACAGGGAAATTCACCCCTCCACTTT | CASSVQGNSPLHF
TRBD1 | TRBJ1-3 | . | TRBV10-3 | TGTGCCATCAGTGAGTTTACAGGGGCTGGAAACACCATATATTTT | CAISEFTGAGNTIYF
. | TRBJ1-5 | few | TRBV5-8 | TGTGCCAGCAGCTTGGGACAGGCCTTAGGTCAGCCCCAGCATTTT | CASSLGQALGQPQHF
. | TRBJ2-1 | . | TRBV5-4 | TGTGCCAGCAGCTTGGATCTTAGGGGGTTGCATGAGCAGTTCTTC | CASSLDLRGLHEQFF
TRBD2 | TRBJ2-1 | . | TRBV29-1 | TGCAGCGCTCAAACTAGCGGGGGGGCCGTTGAGCAGTTCTTC | CSAQTSGGAVEQFF
TRBD1 | TRBJ1-2 | . | TRBV28 | TGTGCCAGCAGTTTTGACAGGGCGAGATTCTATGGCTACACCTTC | CASSFDRARFYGYTF
TRBD1 | TRBJ1-5 | . | TRBV6-5 | TGTGCCAGCACCCGACAGGGGGTAAGCAATCAGCCCCAGCATTTT | CASTRQGVSNQPQHF
TRBD1 | TRBJ2-5 | . | TRBV7-6 | TGTGCCAGCAGCTTATTGGGGACAGGGGTGAGGGAGACCCAGTACTTC | CASSLLGTGVRETQYF
TRBD1 | TRBJ1-6 | . | TRBV18 | TGTGCCAGCTCACCACCGTCAGGACAGGGGGATTCACCCCTCCACTTT | CASSPPSGQGDSPLHF
. | TRBJ1-1 | once | TRBV27 | TGTGCCAGCAGTTTATCAGGGGCGCCGGGTCTGAACACTGAAGCTTTCTTT | CASSLSGAPGLNTEAFF
. | TRBJ2-3 | . | TRBV28 | TGTGCCAGCAGCCCTCCCTCGGGACTCACAGATACGCAGTATTTT | CASSPPSGLTDTQYF
. | TRBJ1-2 | . | TRBV5-8 | TGTGCCAGCAGCTTGGGAGGTTCTCCGGCTAACTATGGCTACACCTTC | CASSLGGSPANYGYTF
. | TRBJ1-6 | . | TRBV19 | TGTGCCAGTAGTCCGAACGGGGTTAATTCACCCCTCCACTTT | CASSPNGVNSPLHF
. | TRBJ1-4 | once | TRBV5-8 | TGTGCCAGCAGCTTTATCGGCGGGATAGATAATGAAAAACTGTTTTTT | CASSFIGGIDNEKLFF
TRBD1 | TRBJ1-5 | few | TRBV5-1 | TGCGCCAGCAGCTTACAGGGGAATCAGCCCCAGCATTTT | CASSLQGNQPQHF
TRBD2 | TRBJ2-7 | once | TRBV27 | TGTGCCAGCAGTTTATCTTCCGGACTAGGCGAGCAGTACTTC | CASSLSSGLGEQYF
. | TRBJ2-3 | . | TRBV3-1/TRBV3-2 | TGTGCCAGCAGCCAAGACGGTTCAGATACGCAGTATTTT | CASSQDGSDTQYF
TRBD2 | TRBJ2-3 | . | TRBV4-1 | TGCGCCAGCAGCCAAGGTTGGGGAGGGAACGGAGATACGCAGTATTTT | CASSQGWGGNGDTQYF
. | TRBJ2-2 | . | TRBV7-3 | TGTGCCAGCAGCTTAGCGAGTAGGAACACCGGGGAGCTGTTTTTT | CASSLASRNTGELFF
. | TRBJ2-3 | . | TRBV4-1 | TGCGCCAGCAGCCTGCAGGGGGATACGCAGTATTTT | CASSLQGDTQYF
TRBD2 | TRBJ2-5 | . | TRBV7-3 | TGTGCCAGCAGCTTGGGCGGGGGAAGGGAGACCCAGTACTTC | CASSLGGGRETQYF
TRBD1 | TRBJ1-6 | . | TRBV6-5 | TGTGCCACCACAGGGGGCAATTCACCCCTCCACTTT | CATTGGNSPLHF
. | TRBJ1-1 | . | TRBV3-1/TRBV3-2 | TGTGCCAGCAGCCCCCCGGGGACAACGACCACTGAAGCTTTCTTT | CASSPPGTTTTEAFF
. | TRBJ1-2 | . | TRBV4-1 | TGCGCCAGCAGCCAAGTTTCGGGTTTGGATGGCTACACCTTC | CASSQVSGLDGYTF
. | TRBJ1-2 | few | TRBV28 | TGTGCCAGCAGTCGTGGGTCTTGGCGGGGCTACACCTTC | CASSRGSWRGYTF
. | TRBJ1-6 | many | TRBV9 | TGTGCCAGCAGAGGGGAAGGTAACTCACCCCTCCACTTT | CASRGEGNSPLHF